This TCR beta chain comes out of a study of blood T cell repertoires in COVID-19. At the level of the study: In each case, the material was cDNA or gDNA derived from T cells, B-cell-depleted T cells, or PBMCs.

The authors' processing: Reference gene primer amplification in the assay estimated nucleated cell counts. Repertoires were generated with immunoSEQ multiplex PCR, while TCRdb's copy carries only in-frame clones and drops some. V and J calls and clone size come straight from that table; D and trimming were deduced from the DNA. The sample contains a few hundred thousand clones, approximately 89% of which appear only once. Participants, about 18 to 100 years old, spanned more than 20 US areas. Two negative PCRs, clearance, or symptom resolution had been documented for recovered Cohort 3 donors. This clonotype was sampled from a middle-aged woman who had recovered from COVID-19. The source material was PBMCs or T cells enriched from blood (not recorded which).

The CDR3 loop reads CASGLGTGNEKLFF. The CDR3, as DNA: TGTGCTAGTGGTTTGGGGACAGGAAATGAAAAACTGTTTTTT. The chain has TRBV12-5 and TRBJ1-4, with 7 bases aligning to TRBD1. Germline CDR1 is LGHNT and CDR2 is FRNRAP. The V gene end was trimmed by 1 base and the J gene end by 5 bases; junction bases not matched to a gene: 1. This CDR3 is built from 14 residues.